Listed below are T cell receptor beta chains from one sample, sequenced in a study of T cell responses to AZD1222 COVID-19 vaccine. The assay was immunoSEQ multiplex PCR, and TCRdb's table has in-frame clones only and misses some. The sample includes approximately 140,000 clones, roughly nine tenths seen only once; the top ten take 3.8%. This sample comprised peripheral blood, obtained 28 days after the second AZD1222 dose. The receptor set was obtained from an adult who received the AZD1222 COVID-19 vaccine. Both conserved end residues are part of each CDR3. Fields, in order: D gene, J gene, clone size, V gene, CDR3 DNA, CDR3 protein. A D gene is named only where the DNA matches it firmly. Only part of the rows carry a size: once, few, many, or a class if the clone is expanded.

-	TRBJ1-2	-	TRBV7-6	TGTGCCAGCAGCCCGCAAGCGGGGGCGAGCTATGGCTACACCTTC	CASSPQAGASYGYTF
TRBD1	TRBJ1-2	-	TRBV7-2	TGTGCCAGCAGCCCCCAGGGGGGGAAAAGCTATGGCTACACCTTC	CASSPQGGKSYGYTF
TRBD2	TRBJ2-3	once	TRBV4-1	TGCGCCAGCAGCCAAGAGGGGCCGGGACTAGCATCGTTCGCAGATACGCAGTATTTT	CASSQEGPGLASFADTQYF
TRBD1	TRBJ1-1	-	TRBV11-2	TGTGCCAGCAGCTTGGGCATAACGACAGGGCTAGTCACTGAAGCTTTCTTT	CASSLGITTGLVTEAFF
-	TRBJ2-2	-	TRBV5-1	TGCGCCAGCAGCACCCAACAGGGTGGCACCGGGGAGCTGTTTTTT	CASSTQQGGTGELFF
TRBD2	TRBJ2-5	-	TRBV3-1/TRBV3-2	TGTGCCAGCACCCGTTTTCGTACAGCGGGGGGGGAGGGCCAGTACTTC	CASTRFRTAGGEGQYF
-	TRBJ1-5	-	TRBV4-3	TGCGCCAGCAGCCAAGATCTTGGACAGATGGGTCAGCCCCAGCATTTT	CASSQDLGQMGQPQHF
TRBD1	TRBJ1-1	-	TRBV14	TGTGCCAGCAGCCAAGTCCCACAGGGGGCACTTTCTGAAGCTTTCTTT	CASSQVPQGALSEAFF
-	TRBJ2-2	-	TRBV18	TGTGCCAGCTCATATCACGGGGAGCTGTTTTTT	CASSYHGELFF
TRBD2	TRBJ2-7	once	TRBV11-3	TGTGCCAGCAGCTTAGAGGGACTAGCGGGAGAAAAGCAGTACTTC	CASSLEGLAGEKQYF
TRBD1	TRBJ2-7	-	TRBV5-1	TGCGCCAGCAGCTCGGGACAGGGTCTCAACGAGCAGTACTTC	CASSSGQGLNEQYF
-	TRBJ2-5	-	TRBV11-3	TGTGCCAGCAGCTTAGACCCTCAGGGGTGGGGACAAGAGACCCAGTACTTC	CASSLDPQGWGQETQYF
-	TRBJ2-7	few	TRBV29-1	TGCAGCGTTGAGACTACCGACTACGAGCAGTACTTC	CSVETTDYEQYF
-	TRBJ2-7	-	TRBV5-6	TGTGCCAGCAGCAACAGGGTCTCCTACGAGCAGTACTTC	CASSNRVSYEQYF
-	TRBJ2-3	-	TRBV11-3	TGTGCCAGCAGGCGACCTAGCTCTGATACGCAGTATTTT	CASRRPSSDTQYF
-	TRBJ1-1	-	TRBV9	TGTGCCAGCAGCGTAGCTTTTGGGAACACTGAAGCTTTCTTT	CASSVAFGNTEAFF
-	TRBJ2-7	once	TRBV9	TGTGCCAGCAGCGTAGACCCCTCAGGAGAGCAGTACTTC	CASSVDPSGEQYF
-	TRBJ1-1	-	TRBV10-3	TGTGCCATCAGTGAGTCAGGAGGCATCATGAACACTGAAGCTTTCTTT	CAISESGGIMNTEAFF
TRBD2	TRBJ2-1	-	TRBV19	TGTGCCACTGTGACTAGCGGGAACCCGTACAATGAGCAGTTCTTC	CATVTSGNPYNEQFF
TRBD1	TRBJ1-2	-	TRBV29-1	TGCAGCGGCCGGACAGGGACTAACTATGGCTACACCTTC	CSGRTGTNYGYTF
-	TRBJ2-7	-	TRBV6-5	TGTGCCAGCAAGCGGGCTGCCTCCTACGAGCAGTACTTC	CASKRAASYEQYF
TRBD2	TRBJ2-1	once	TRBV7-9	TGTGCCAGCAGCTTAGGAGCGGGGGGGCCGTATGAGCAGTTCTTC	CASSLGAGGPYEQFF